This TCR beta chain was captured by sequencing in a study of cytotoxic CD8 clonotypes in ibrutinib-treated CLL. For this clone: What it binds is not known.

Some clones are missing from TCRdb's copy, which holds only in-frame ones; the method was immunoSEQ multiplex PCR. Among over 150,000 clones, about four fifths were seen once, and the ten largest hold roughly 1.9%. The germline gives CDR1 SNHLY, CDR2 FYNNEI. Trimming cost V 4 bases and J 3 bases, with 15 bases left between them. CDR3 length: 15 residues. General study findings and limits: Clonality grew at ibrutinib response; at progression, it decreased back toward baseline. Clonotypes that were public were uncommon, and they contracted or stayed stable on treatment. Sampling times, which were not matched between the groups, differed between sustained-remission patients and progressing patients.

The receptor's source is a human donor with chronic lymphocytic leukemia. Specimen: PBMCs, collected after 12 months of ibrutinib treatment. The rearrangement links TRBV2 to TRBJ1-2, with a weak D call TRBD1 (5 bases). CDR3 residues: CASSGTGLGDYGYTF. The CDR3 region has the DNA TGTGCCAGCAGTGGTACAGGTTTAGGGGACTATGGCTACACCTTC.